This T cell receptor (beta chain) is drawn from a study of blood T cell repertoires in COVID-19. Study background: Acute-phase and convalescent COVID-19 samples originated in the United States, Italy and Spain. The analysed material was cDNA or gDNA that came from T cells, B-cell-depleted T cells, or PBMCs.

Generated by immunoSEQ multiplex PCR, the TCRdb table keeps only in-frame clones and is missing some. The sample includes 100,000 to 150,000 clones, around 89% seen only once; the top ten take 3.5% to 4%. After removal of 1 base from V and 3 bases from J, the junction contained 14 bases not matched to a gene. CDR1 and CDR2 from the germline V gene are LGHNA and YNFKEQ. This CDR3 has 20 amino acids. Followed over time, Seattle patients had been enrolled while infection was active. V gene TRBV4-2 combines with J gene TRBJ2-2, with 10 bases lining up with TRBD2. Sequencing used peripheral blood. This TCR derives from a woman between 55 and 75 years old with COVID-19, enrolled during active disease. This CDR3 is CASSQALAGASFSYTGELFF. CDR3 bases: TGTGCCAGCAGCCAAGCGCTAGCGGGGGCCTCCTTTAGTTACACCGGGGAGCTGTTTTTT.